This T cell receptor beta chain comes out of a study of cytomegalovirus exposure and HLA in healthy donors. Whole-study findings and limits: Another analysis was done later, and it associated 15,000 to 20,000 TCR beta sequences with HLA alleles at 0.05 false discovery rate. Associated with cytomegalovirus, according to the listing, were around 160 TCR beta chains.

With respect to this clone: Its antigen is currently unknown.

Germline CDR1 is SGDLS and CDR2 is YYNGEE. V trimming: 6 bases; J trimming: 1 base; junction bases outside the gene matches: 12. The CDR3 runs to 17 residues. The PCR employed 60 Vbeta primers together with 13 Jbeta primers. Produced via immunoSEQ multiplex PCR; TCRdb's table is partial and in-frame only. The data contain fewer than 80,000 clones, roughly 75% of them seen just once; the ten biggest clones take up 5% to 7%. This TCR was recovered from a woman aged 30 to 39 in good health and CMV-seronegative. The sample comprised PBMCs. The chain is built from TRBV9 and TRBJ2-1; 8 positions match TRBD2. Here the CDR3 reads CASNREGGAGSYNEQFF. In nucleotides, the CDR3 is TGTGCCAGCAATCGGGAGGGGGGCGCGGGTTCCTACAATGAGCAGTTCTTC.